This TCR beta chain was recovered during a study of graft-versus-host responses after intestinal transplantation. Sequencing was performed with immunoSEQ multiplex PCR; in TCRdb, only in-frame clones are kept and a portion is missing. This table has 70,000 or so clones, 84% appearing once. CDR3 size: 17 residues. Germline-derived CDR1 and CDR2 are SGHVS and FQNEAQ. V was cut by 2 bases and J by 3 bases, with 19 bases left in between. As to this clone: Its specificity is not known.

The V call is TRBV7-8, the J call TRBJ1-1; D may be TRBD1 (6 bases). The sequence derives from a human donor who was the organ donor for an intestinal transplant. The material sequenced was unstimulated CD4+ T cells sorted from spleen or lymph node cells, taken before transplant. CDR3 sequence: CASSLLGQAWPDTEAFF. The CDR3, as DNA: TGTGCCAGCAGCTTATTGGGACAAGCTTGGCCAGACACTGAAGCTTTCTTT.